Detailed here is one TCR beta chain. Its target is unknown. V lost 6 bases and J lost 5; bases outside the gene matches: 8. This CDR3 has 14 residues. Germline V gene sequence: CDR1 GTSNPN, CDR2 SVGIG (reference sequence). TCRdb's copy holds only in-frame clones and misses some; the assay was immunoSEQ multiplex PCR. Of a few million clones detected, approximately 94% appear once; the ten largest clones hold around 0.13%. These data come from a study of shared clonotypes between healthy human individuals. The wider study: In total, the donors were two women and a few men aged 18 to 49. General study findings and limits: Generation probabilities of non-shared clonotypes were lower (relative to those shared by all four donors). Few donors limited the genetic and exposure-history diversity represented.

V gene TRBV30 combines with J gene TRBJ2-3; TRBD2 matches 10 bases. Sequencing used naive CD4+ T cells sorted from blood. Subset given: CD45RA+ positively selected. The receptor was isolated from a young man in good health. The DNA of the CDR3 is TGTGCCTGTACAAGCGGGAGGGCCGTAGATACGCAGTATTTT. This translates into CACTSGRAVDTQYF.